This T cell receptor (beta chain) stems from a study of spatial heterogeneity in lung cancer. Overall study: The study observed each unique TCR and UMI combination more than ten times on average in raw reads.

Sample time point: sample taken at primary tumor resection. The cohort: over 70 early-stage, untreated non-small cell lung cancer patients. Sequencing covered unsorted whole RNA taken from tumor, nontumor lung or frozen PBMC. This clonotype was counted a few times. Every TCR cDNA molecule bore a unique molecular identifier. TCRdb ran MiXCR on the 5' RACE reads and lists one entry per CDR3 protein. The sample has roughly 25,000 distinct CDR3 sequences, about 7.2% seen once. CDR1 and CDR2 (germline): SNHLY, FYNNEI. CDR3 length: 14 amino acids. V lost 8 bases to trimming and J lost 4 bases, with 16 bases between them.

The clonotype comes from a male donor with early-stage non-small cell lung cancer. The genes are TRBV2 and TRBJ2-3, with a possible D match to TRBD1 (7 bases). Sequenced material: PBMCs, taken at surgery. In nucleotides, the CDR3 is TGTGCCAGCCTCCGAGACAGGGACTCAGATACGCAGTATTTT. This translates into CASLRDRDSDTQYF.